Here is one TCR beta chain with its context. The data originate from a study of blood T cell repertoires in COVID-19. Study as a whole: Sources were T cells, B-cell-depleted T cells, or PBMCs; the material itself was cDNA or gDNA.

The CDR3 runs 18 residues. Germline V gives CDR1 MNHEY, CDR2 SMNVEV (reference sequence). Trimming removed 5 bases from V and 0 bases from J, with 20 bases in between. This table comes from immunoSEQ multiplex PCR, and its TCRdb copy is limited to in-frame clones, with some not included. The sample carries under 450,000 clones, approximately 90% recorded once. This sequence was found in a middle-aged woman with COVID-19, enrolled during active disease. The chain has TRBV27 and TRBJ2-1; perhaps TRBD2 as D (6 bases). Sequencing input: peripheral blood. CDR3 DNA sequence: TGTGCCAGCAGTCCAAGACTAGTTATGGGGGGCTCCTACAATGAGCAGTTCTTC. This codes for CASSPRLVMGGSYNEQFF.